Listed here are 28 T cell receptor beta chains from one sample, sequenced in a study of T cell responses to AZD1222 COVID-19 vaccine. Measured with immunoSEQ multiplex PCR; TCRdb has only the in-frame clones, and not every one. This sample has roughly 99,000 clones, with about 89% found just once. This specimen was peripheral blood, taken on day 0 of AZD1222 vaccination. These receptors came from an adult in good health.

This clone was observed a single time. The V call is TRBV5-6, the J call TRBJ1-1, with D unresolved. Trimming left V 6 bases short and J 2 bases short, with 17 bases between. Looked up from germline, CDR1 is SGHDT and CDR2 is YYEEEE. This CDR3 is built from 15 residues. As DNA, the CDR3 is TGTGCCAGCATCTCACTCCTCCGGACTAACACTGAAGCTTTCTTT. Its translation is CASISLLRTNTEAFF. Using reference TRBV5-6 and TRBJ1-1 for the parts outside the CDR3, the full variable domain is DAGVTQSPTHLIKTRGQQVTLRCSPKSGHDTVSWYQQALGQGPQFIFQYYEEEERQRGNFPDRFSGHQFPNYSSELNVNALLLGDSALYLCASISLLRTNTEAFFGQGTRLTVV.

The chain couples TRBV27 to TRBJ1-2; TRBD1 matches 7 bases. Germline trimming cut 3 bases from V and 2 bases from J; bases unmatched to any gene: 9. The length of the CDR3 is 16 residues. Germline V gene sequence: CDR1 MNHEY, CDR2 SMNVEV (reference sequence). CDR3 in amino acids: CASSLTGLNLNYGYTF. The CDR3 DNA reads TGTGCCAGCAGTTTGACAGGGCTCAACTTAAACTATGGCTACACCTTC.

The chain carries TRBV12-3 or TRBV12-4 and TRBJ1-4; 7 nucleotides align to TRBD1. This CDR3 contains 12 residues. After removal of 6 bases from V and 8 bases from J, the junction contained 3 bases not matched to a gene. CDR3 nucleotide sequence: TGTGCCAGCAGCGACAGGGTCGAAAAACTGTTTTTT. Protein: CASSDRVEKLFF.

J is TRBJ2-5 and V is TRBV7-8; the D is unclear. CDR1 SGHVS and CDR2 FQNEAQ come from the germline V gene. The CDR3 is made up of 12 amino acids. Trimming took 5 bases from V and 4 from J, leaving 8 bases between them. The CDR3 DNA sequence: TGTGCCAGCAGCCCCTCGTTAGAGACCCAGTACTTC. Amino acid sequence: CASSPSLETQYF. The variable domain in full, completed from reference TRBV7-8 and TRBJ2-5, reads GAGVSQSPRYKVAKRGQDVALRCDPISGHVSLFWYQQALGQGPEFLTYFQNEAQLDKSGLPSDRFFAERPEGSVSTLKIQRTQQEDSAVYLCASSPSLETQYFGPGTRLLVL.

This clone has only one observation. J is TRBJ1-2 and V is TRBV6-5, with TRBD1 identical over 7 bases. This CDR3 is built from 13 residues. From germline, CDR1 is MNHEY and CDR2 SVGAGI. V lost 5 bases, J lost 2 bases, and 2 bases stayed unmatched. The CDR3 nucleotides are TGTGCCAGCAGTATACAGGGGAACTATGGCTACACCTTC. Its protein is CASSIQGNYGYTF.

The chain employs TRBV11-2 and TRBJ1-1; tentatively, D is TRBD1 (5 bases). Germline V gene lookup returns CDR1 SGHAT and CDR2 FQNNGV. V gave up 0 bases and J gave up 7 bases, with 6 bases separating them. The CDR3 spans 12 residues. The CDR3 DNA reads as TGTGCCAGCAGCTTAGATCAGGGTGAAGCTTTCTTT. As protein: CASSLDQGEAFF. Complete variable domain (other parts from reference TRBV11-2 and TRBJ1-1): EAGVAQSPRYKIIEKRQSVAFWCNPISGHATLYWYQQILGQGPKLLIQFQNNGVVDDSQLPKDRFSAERLKGVDSTLKIQPAKLEDSAVYLCASSLDQGEAFFGQGTRLTVV.

The chain carries TRBV28 and TRBJ1-5; D unclear. This CDR3 is 15 amino acids long. Germline lookup yields CDR1 MDHEN and CDR2 SYDVKM. V was pared by 3 bases and J by 1 base, with 10 bases between. The CDR3 reads CASSFFAVSNQPQHF. DNA for the CDR3: TGTGCCAGCAGTTTTTTCGCCGTAAGCAATCAGCCCCAGCATTTT.

The J gene is TRBJ1-1, the V gene TRBV27; a weak D match, TRBD1 (5 bases). V shed 6 bases and J shed 6 bases, with 14 bases lying between them. This CDR3 spans 13 amino acids. Germline CDR1 reads MNHEY; CDR2 reads SMNVEV (reference sequence). CDR3 amino acids: CASRLGGTAEAFF. CDR3 coding DNA: TGTGCCAGCAGACTTGGGGGGACGGCTGAAGCTTTCTTT.

The V and J genes are TRBV9 and TRBJ2-4, with 8 bases aligning to TRBD2. Trimming cost V 8 bases and J 0 bases; bases outside gene matches: 13. CDR1 is SGDLS, CDR2 YYNGEE, per germline. There are 17 residues in the CDR3. The CDR3 DNA reads TGTGCCAGGGAGGTTAGCGGGGAAGGGTTAGCCAAAAACATTCAGTACTTC. Translated, it gives CAREVSGEGLAKNIQYF.

The chain carries TRBV28 and TRBJ1-4; D remains unclear. The germline CDR1 and CDR2 sequences are MDHEN and SYDVKM. V lost 5 bases and J lost 7, with 5 bases in between. CDR3 length: 11 amino acids. CDR3 loop: CASSNSEKLFF. The CDR3 DNA reads as TGTGCCAGCAGTAACAGTGAAAAACTGTTTTTT.

The chain uses TRBV6-5 and TRBJ1-4; 9 nucleotides line up with TRBD1. V was pared by 9 bases and J by 7 bases, with 6 bases of the junction left unmatched. The CDR3 has 13 residues. Germline V gene data show CDR1 as MNHEY and CDR2 as SVGAGI. The CDR3 DNA follows: TGTGCCAGTACCAGGGACAGGGTTGAAAAACTGTTTTTT. Translating gives CASTRDRVEKLFF.

The chain combines TRBV11-3 with TRBJ1-1; D is perhaps TRBD1 (5 bases). The V gene lost 3 bases and the J gene lost 2 bases, with 13 bases spanning the gap. Germline assignment: CDR1 SGHNT and CDR2 YENEEA. This CDR3 has 15 amino acids. CDR3 nucleotides: TGTGCCAGCAGCTTGTTTACAGGACGTAACACTGAAGCTTTCTTT. Its protein is CASSLFTGRNTEAFF.

The chain joins TRBV5-1 to TRBJ2-5, with D perhaps TRBD2 (7 bases). CDR3 length: 15 residues. Trimming stripped 3 bases from V and 2 bases from J, with 14 bases between. The germline V gene has CDR1 SGHRS and CDR2 YFSETQ. This CDR3 is CASSWGGRSQETQYF. In DNA form, the CDR3 reads TGCGCCAGCAGCTGGGGGGGCAGGTCACAAGAGACCCAGTACTTC.

The CDR3 DNA is TGTGCCTGGAGTGGCTCGGCCCCAGAAAAACTGTTTTTT. It specifies CAWSGSAPEKLFF. The chain recombines TRBV30 with TRBJ1-4, with no clear D. The ends were cut back, 1 base at V and 8 bases at J, with 11 bases in the middle. This CDR3 is 13 amino acids long. The germline gives CDR1 GTSNPN, CDR2 SVGIG (reference sequence).

The V call is TRBV30, the J call TRBJ1-2; D call uncertain. Germline CDR1 is GTSNPN and CDR2 is SVGIG (reference sequence). The V end was cut by 4 bases, the J end by 0 bases, with 9 bases between. This CDR3 has 13 amino acids. Here the CDR3 reads CAWNPGTNYGYTF. Written as DNA, the CDR3 is TGTGCCTGGAATCCGGGGACTAACTATGGCTACACCTTC.

The V call is TRBV7-3, the J call TRBJ2-7; 8 bases line up with TRBD2. The CDR3 spans 13 residues. Germline values: CDR1 SGHTA, CDR2 FQGTGA. V shed 0 bases, J shed 7 bases, and the junction held 2 bases outside the gene matches. As DNA, the CDR3 is TGTGCCAGCAGCTTAACCTTAGCGGGAGAGCAGTACTTC. Amino acid sequence: CASSLTLAGEQYF.

The J gene is TRBJ1-1, the V gene TRBV28; D unresolved. The CDR3 loop spans 12 amino acids. Germline values: CDR1 MDHEN, CDR2 SYDVKM. Trimming pared 6 bases from V and 5 bases from J, leaving 10 bases between. The CDR3 coding sequence is TGTGCCAGCAGCTCCGCGTGGACTGAAGCTTTCTTT. Translation gives CASSSAWTEAFF.

CDR3 DNA: TGTGCCAGCAGCTTCTCAGGGGCGCACTACGAGCAGTACTTC. Translating gives CASSFSGAHYEQYF. V and J are TRBV5-5 and TRBJ2-7; TRBD1 might be the D (6 bases). The CDR3 has 14 amino acids. The V and J ends lost 2 bases and 3 bases respectively, with 12 bases between them. CDR1 is SGHKS, CDR2 YYEKEE, per germline (reference sequence).

The J gene is TRBJ2-5, the V gene TRBV4-1; D unclear. Trimming shortened V by 2 bases and J by 3 bases, and 7 bases separated the two germline ends. This CDR3 region has 13 residues. Per the germline V gene, CDR1 is MGHRA and CDR2 is YSYEKL. The CDR3 sequence: CASSQSHKETQYF. The CDR3 coding sequence is TGCGCCAGCAGCCAATCCCACAAAGAGACCCAGTACTTC.

The gene calls are TRBV5-4 and TRBJ2-1; 7 bases line up with TRBD2. The CDR3 contains 14 residues. J gave up 7 bases and V 6 bases, and 10 bases lay outside the gene matches. Per germline, CDR1 SGHNT and CDR2 YYREEE (reference sequence). CDR3 sequence reads: CASKSRREGNEQFF. The CDR3 DNA follows: TGTGCCAGCAAGAGTCGTAGGGAGGGGAATGAGCAGTTCTTC. Full variable domain (rest looked up from reference TRBV5-4 and TRBJ2-1): ETGVTQSPTHLIKTRGQQVTLRCSSQSGHNTVSWYQQALGQGPQFIFQYYREEENGRGNFPPRFSGLQFPNYSSELNVNALELDDSALYLCASKSRREGNEQFFGPGTRLTVL.

The chain uses TRBV18 and TRBJ1-1, with D perhaps matching TRBD1 (5 bases). This CDR3 spans 15 amino acids. Germline V CDR1 and CDR2: KGHSH, LQKENI. Trimming stripped 1 base from V and 4 bases from J, with 13 bases between. The CDR3 is CASSPREGRTTEAFF. CDR3 DNA: TGTGCCAGCTCACCACGTGAGGGGCGGACCACTGAAGCTTTCTTT. Complete variable domain (other parts from reference TRBV18 and TRBJ1-1): NAGVMQNPRHLVRRRGQEARLRCSPMKGHSHVYWYRQLPEEGLKFMVYLQKENIIDESGMPKERFSAEFPKEGPSILRIQQVVRGDSAAYFCASSPREGRTTEAFFGQGTRLTVV.

This clone has just one count. V gene TRBV7-2 combines with J gene TRBJ1-6; D might be TRBD1 (6 bases). The germline V and J ends were trimmed by 5 bases and 10 bases, with 15 bases remaining between them. The CDR3 spans 14 residues. Germline V lookup: CDR1 SGHTA, CDR2 FQGNSA. The CDR3 bases are TGTGCCAGCAGCCCAGACAGGTTCTTGTCACCCCTCCACTTT. This encodes CASSPDRFLSPLHF.

This clone showed up just a few times. The V gene is TRBV15, the J gene TRBJ1-5; D remains unclear. V was cut by 1 base and J by 0 bases, with 10 bases left in between. Germline V gene sequence: CDR1 LNHNV, CDR2 YYDKDF (reference sequence). This CDR3 is 16 amino acids long. The CDR3 sequence: CATSRGGSYSNQPQHF. CDR3 bases: TGTGCCACCAGCAGAGGAGGGAGTTATAGCAATCAGCCCCAGCATTTT.

V usage is TRBV6-5 and J usage is TRBJ1-4; no clear D gene. V dropped 6 bases and J dropped 2 bases, with 10 bases sitting between them. Per germline, CDR1 MNHEY and CDR2 SVGAGI. CDR3 length: 14 residues. CDR3 bases: TGTGCCAGCAGCCCCCGGAGGACTAATGAAAAACTGTTTTTT. It encodes CASSPRRTNEKLFF.

The chain has TRBV30 and TRBJ1-2, with D uncertain. This CDR3 is 14 amino acids long. Trimming took off 0 bases at V and 0 bases at J, with 8 bases between the two ends. CDR1 GTSNPN and CDR2 SVGIG come from the germline V gene (reference sequence). CDR3 DNA: TGTGCCTGGAGTGTAGGTCAGTCTAACTATGGCTACACCTTC. It yields the protein CAWSVGQSNYGYTF.

The chain recombines TRBV7-2 with TRBJ2-3; 8 positions agree with TRBD2. There are 14 residues in the CDR3. Trimming removed 3 bases from V and 3 bases from J; junction bases left unmatched: 2. In germline, CDR1 is SGHTA, CDR2 FQGNSA. CDR3 sequence (DNA): TGTGCCAGCAGCTTGGGACTAGTTACAGATACGCAGTATTTT. Protein: CASSLGLVTDTQYF.

CDR3 protein: CASTGVNTGELFF. The CDR3 nucleotides are TGTGCCTCCACAGGGGTGAACACCGGGGAGCTGTTTTTT. The chain is built from TRBV27 and TRBJ2-2; 7 nucleotides line up with TRBD1. The CDR3 spans 13 residues. Germline V gene data show CDR1 as MNHEY and CDR2 as SMNVEV (reference sequence). The trim removed 11 bases at V and 1 base at J, leaving 4 bases unmatched.

The chain is built from TRBV14 and TRBJ1-2, with 7 bases fitting TRBD1. The germline gives CDR1 SGHDN, CDR2 FVKESK. V dropped 3 bases and J dropped 6; count of bases not matched to a gene: 4. This CDR3 has 13 amino acids. In DNA form, the CDR3 reads TGTGCCAGCAGCCACAGAACAGGGGATGGCTACACCTTC. Its protein product is CASSHRTGDGYTF.